This TCR beta chain was found in a study of blood T cell repertoires in COVID-19. The overall study: From the United States, Italy and Spain came samples of acute and convalescent COVID-19. Nucleic acid was either cDNA or gDNA, and it came from T cells, B-cell-depleted T cells, or PBMCs.

Methods used by the authors: How many nucleated cells were present was estimated from reference gene primer amplification. Sequencing used immunoSEQ multiplex PCR; TCRdb keeps in-frame clones, though not all of them. V, J and clone size are taken as reported in that table, and D and trimming were inferred from the DNA itself. The data hold around 500,000 clones, with approximately 83% observed a single time. Sample: peripheral blood. The source is a human donor in a cohort sampled during active COVID-19.

CDR3 in amino acids: CASSLFHRGQGDEKLFF. CDR3 in DNA: TGCGCCAGCAGCTTGTTCCACCGGGGACAGGGTGATGAAAAACTGTTTTTT. The chain employs TRBV5-1 and TRBJ1-4; 9 bases fit TRBD1. The CDR3 has 17 amino acids. The V and J ends lost 1 base and 6 bases, in that order; junction bases with no gene match: 10. Per the germline V gene, CDR1 is SGHRS and CDR2 is YFSETQ.